These 28 T cell receptor beta chains were sequenced from one sample in a study of OX40 agonist ivuxolimab in advanced cancers. TCRdb's copy holds only in-frame clones and misses some; the assay was immunoSEQ multiplex PCR. The data show some 44,000 clones, with over 75% seen just once and roughly 4.5% held by the top ten. Sequenced here: CD4+ or CD8+ T cells sorted from blood, sampled in a trial of the OX40 agonist ivuxolimab. These receptors came from an adult with an advanced solid tumor such as melanoma, head and neck, liver or kidney cancer.

In this sample, this clone turned up once. The rearrangement links TRBV11-2 to TRBJ1-5; no definite D call. Germline V gene lookup returns CDR1 SGHAT and CDR2 FQNNGV. There are 13 residues in the CDR3. V lost 0 bases and J 7 bases, leaving 7 bases between the germline ends. The CDR3 loop is CASSLEVGQPQHF. The CDR3 DNA sequence: TGTGCCAGCAGCTTAGAGGTAGGACAGCCCCAGCATTTT.

The chain recombines TRBV28 with TRBJ1-5; D is unclear. Germline CDR1 and CDR2: MDHEN and SYDVKM. This CDR3 has 12 amino acids. With 0 bases removed from V and 5 bases from J, the gap between germline ends came to 2 bases. The CDR3 bases are TGTGCCAGCAGTTTATGGGATCAGCCCCAGCATTTT. This codes for CASSLWDQPQHF.

The chain has TRBV15 and TRBJ2-5; D is perhaps TRBD2 (7 bases). Trimming removed 1 base from V and 5 bases from J, with 17 bases in between. CDR1 LNHNV and CDR2 YYDKDF come from the germline V gene (reference sequence). This CDR3 has 16 amino acids. CDR3 sequence reads: CATSRAYGGPRETQYF. The CDR3 coding sequence is TGTGCCACCAGCAGAGCCTACGGGGGGCCAAGGGAGACCCAGTACTTC.

The chain carries TRBV30 and TRBJ2-7; the match to TRBD2 covers 8 bases. V was pared by 4 bases and J by 3 bases, with 11 bases of the junction left unmatched. Germline V gene data show CDR1 as GTSNPN and CDR2 as SVGIG (reference sequence). The CDR3 is 15 amino acids. The CDR3 DNA is TGTGCCTGGAACCCAACTAGCGGAAGATACTACGAGCAGTACTTC. This sequence encodes CAWNPTSGRYYEQYF.

This clone was detected only once. The rearrangement joins TRBV5-6 to TRBJ2-1; D unresolved. Germline CDR1 is SGHDT and CDR2 is YYEEEE. Trimming removed 9 bases at V and 9 bases at J, with 16 bases between. The length of the CDR3 is 12 residues. The CDR3 here is CAIPPDPSEQFF. As DNA, the CDR3 is TGTGCCATCCCTCCTGACCCCAGTGAGCAGTTCTTC. Based on the CDR3 plus reference TRBV5-6 and TRBJ2-1, the full variable domain is DAGVTQSPTHLIKTRGQQVTLRCSPKSGHDTVSWYQQALGQGPQFIFQYYEEEERQRGNFPDRFSGHQFPNYSSELNVNALLLGDSALYLCAIPPDPSEQFFGPGTRLTVL.

The gene calls are TRBV28 and TRBJ2-7; 9 bases fit TRBD1. The germline V gene encodes CDR1 MDHEN and CDR2 SYDVKM. Trimming cost V 6 bases and J 5 bases; bases outside gene matches: 14. This CDR3 is 16 amino acids long. CDR3 region: CASRTTLGQGKNEQYF. For the CDR3, the DNA is TGTGCCAGCAGGACGACCCTGGGACAGGGTAAAAACGAGCAGTACTTC. Filled out from reference TRBV28 and TRBJ2-7, the complete variable domain reads DVKVTQSSRYLVKRTGEKVFLECVQDMDHENMFWYRQDPGLGLRLIYFSYDVKMKEKGDIPEGYSVSREKKERFSLILESASTNQTSMYLCASRTTLGQGKNEQYFGPGTRLTVT.

The V and J genes are TRBV5-1 and TRBJ2-7, with D possibly being TRBD1 (6 bases). With 4 bases removed from V and 3 bases from J, the gap between germline ends came to 20 bases. Per germline, CDR1 SGHRS and CDR2 YFSETQ. The CDR3 spans 16 residues. The CDR3 protein is CASSTHDRSQGYEQYF. The DNA of the CDR3 is TGCGCCAGCAGCACCCACGACAGGTCCCAAGGCTACGAGCAGTACTTC. Together with reference TRBV5-1 and TRBJ2-7, the CDR3 gives the full variable domain: KAGVTQTPRYLIKTRGQQVTLSCSPISGHRSVSWYQQTPGQGLQFLFEYFSETQRNKGNFPGRFSGRQFSNSRSEMNVSTLELGDSALYLCASSTHDRSQGYEQYFGPGTRLTVT.

The chain employs TRBV6-6 and TRBJ2-5; D gene uncertain. The germline gives CDR1 MNHNY, CDR2 SVGAGI (reference sequence). The V end lost 11 bases, the J end lost 4 bases, and 14 bases lay between the germline ends. The CDR3 length is 12 residues. The CDR3 DNA reads as TGTGCCGGCCACGGTGAAGGAGAGACCCAGTACTTC. This sequence encodes CAGHGEGETQYF.

The genes are TRBV5-1 and TRBJ2-2; the match to TRBD2 covers 15 bases. This CDR3 contains 17 residues. Germline V gives CDR1 SGHRS, CDR2 YFSETQ. V trimming: 4 bases; J trimming: 6 bases; junction bases outside the gene matches: 7. As DNA, the CDR3 is TGCGCCAGCAGCGTTGCGGGACTAGCGGGAGGTTCCGGGGAGCTGTTTTTT. Amino acid sequence: CASSVAGLAGGSGELFF.

Regarding this clone: The sample contains more than one DNA sequence encoding this CDR3. The chain combines TRBV7-9 with TRBJ1-3, with unresolved D. The CDR3 is 16 residues long. Trimming removed 1 base at V and 0 bases at J, with 10 bases between. Germline V gene lookup returns CDR1 SEHNR and CDR2 FQNEAQ (reference sequence). The CDR3 DNA is TGTGCCAGCAGCTTAGTTGGGGAGAACTCTGGAAACACCATATATTTT. It is translated as CASSLVGENSGNTIYF.

The chain has TRBV7-6 and TRBJ2-1; D may match TRBD1 or TRBD2 (6 bases each). The CDR3 has 15 amino acids. Trimming removed 2 bases at V and 5 bases at J, with 13 bases between. Per the germline V gene, CDR1 is SGHVS and CDR2 is FNYEAQ. The CDR3 sequence is CASSLRRGPNNEQFF. The DNA for the CDR3 is TGTGCCAGCAGCTTACGACGGGGGCCTAACAATGAGCAGTTCTTC.

This chain links TRBV27 with TRBJ2-1; weak D call: TRBD1 (6 bases). The germline CDR1 and CDR2 sequences are MNHEY and SMNVEV (reference sequence). The CDR3 sequence is 13 residues long. Trimming left V 3 bases short and J 5 bases short, with 8 bases between. The DNA of the CDR3 is TGTGCCAGCAGTTTTACAGGGAACAATGAGCAGTTCTTC. It yields the protein CASSFTGNNEQFF.

The chain uses TRBV10-1 and TRBJ2-5; TRBD1 might be the D (6 bases). There are 16 residues in the CDR3. V was clipped by 4 bases and J by 2 bases, with 17 bases between them. Germline-derived CDR1 and CDR2 are WNHNN and SYGVQD (reference sequence). This chain's CDR3 is CASSASTGEGQETQYF. The CDR3 nucleotides are TGCGCCAGCAGTGCATCGACAGGAGAGGGTCAAGAGACCCAGTACTTC.

The chain recombines TRBV6-1 with TRBJ2-7; D is possibly TRBD1 or TRBD2 (5 bases each). V shed 6 bases and J shed 0 bases, with 15 bases lying between them. Germline CDR1 reads MNHNS; CDR2 reads SASEGT. This CDR3 has 15 amino acids. CDR3 DNA: TGTGCCAGCAGCGTGGGGCCTGGGAGCTCCTACGAGCAGTACTTC. Translated: CASSVGPGSSYEQYF.

Note on this clone: At one of its ends the junction is not consistent with the germline gene, which may arise from a read error. The chain carries TRBV4-3 and TRBJ2-2; TRBD1 or TRBD2 may be the D gene (5 bases each). The CDR3 is made up of 14 amino acids. Germline-derived CDR1 and CDR2 are LGHNA and YSLEER. The CDR3 region is CASSQGTGTGEPFF. CDR3 DNA: TGCGCCAGCAGCCAGGGGACGGGAACCGGGGAGCCGTTTTTT.

The chain links TRBV19 to TRBJ1-1; D may be TRBD1 (5 bases). This CDR3 is built from 16 residues. V lost 5 bases and J lost 1, with 17 bases in between. Germline V gene lookup returns CDR1 LNHDA and CDR2 SQIVND (reference sequence). In nucleotides, the CDR3 is TGTGCCAGTAGTGATCAGGGCCCACCGACGAACACTGAAGCTTTCTTT. Translation gives CASSDQGPPTNTEAFF.

The chain has TRBV18 and TRBJ2-7, with 8 bases that match TRBD1. Germline loops: CDR1 KGHSH, CDR2 LQKENI. This CDR3 is 14 amino acids long. The trim removed 4 bases at V and 2 bases at J, leaving 4 bases unmatched. CDR3 nucleotide sequence: TGTGCCAGCTCACGCTTGGGACAGGCCTACGAGCAGTACTTC. This encodes CASSRLGQAYEQYF.

V usage is TRBV19 and J usage is TRBJ1-2, with 9 bases identical to TRBD1. Germline V lookup: CDR1 LNHDA, CDR2 SQIVND (reference sequence). This CDR3 comprises 15 residues. Trimming took 5 bases from V and 4 from J; bases not matched to a gene: 8. In DNA form, the CDR3 reads TGTGCCAGTAGTCCAAGGGACAGGGAATCCTATGGCTACACCTTC. As protein: CASSPRDRESYGYTF.

The chain joins TRBV6-5 to TRBJ1-2; D remains unclear. Germline V gene lookup returns CDR1 MNHEY and CDR2 SVGAGI. The CDR3 is 14 residues long. V shed 5 bases and J shed 8 bases, with 18 bases lying between them. In nucleotides, the CDR3 is TGTGCCAGCAGTCTTGTTTCCCCTCAAGGGGGCTACACCTTC. Amino acid sequence: CASSLVSPQGGYTF.

The genes are TRBV28 and TRBJ1-2; tentatively, D is TRBD1 (5 bases). Trimming took 4 bases from V and 0 from J, leaving 15 bases between them. The CDR3 sequence is 16 residues long. From germline, CDR1 is MDHEN and CDR2 SYDVKM. The CDR3 nucleotides read TGTGCCAGCAGTTCCCCCCCAGGGAGAGCTAACTATGGCTACACCTTC. Translation: CASSSPPGRANYGYTF.

The rearrangement uses TRBV7-8 and TRBJ2-2; 11 bases align to TRBD2. The germline V gene has CDR1 SGHVS and CDR2 FQNEAQ. The ends lost 4 bases at V and 2 bases at J; junction bases unmatched: 6. There are 17 residues in the CDR3. CDR3 in amino acids: CASSYRTSGPNTGELFF. CDR3 DNA: TGTGCCAGCAGCTATCGGACTAGCGGGCCAAACACCGGGGAGCTGTTTTTT.

This clone was observed a handful of times. The chain has TRBV6-1 and TRBJ1-6, with 7 bases aligning to TRBD1. The CDR3 sequence is 17 residues long. J was trimmed by 9 bases and V by 4 bases; bases with no gene match: 15. Per germline, CDR1 MNHNS and CDR2 SASEGT. The CDR3 region is CASSAGTAGPLSSPLHF. The CDR3 bases are TGTGCCAGCAGTGCCGGGACAGCCGGTCCCCTATCTTCACCCCTCCACTTT.

This clone was seen a few times. The rearrangement joins TRBV15 to TRBJ2-6; 8 nucleotides line up with TRBD1. The CDR3 consists of 21 residues. J gave up 0 bases and V 0 bases, and 13 bases lay outside the gene matches. Looked up from germline, CDR1 is LNHNV and CDR2 is YYDKDF (reference sequence). Written as DNA, the CDR3 is TGTGCCACCAGCAGAGATCGATGGCAGGACAGGGCCTTCTCTGGGGCCAACGTCCTGACTTTC. This encodes CATSRDRWQDRAFSGANVLTF. Full variable domain (rest looked up from reference TRBV15 and TRBJ2-6): DAMVIQNPRYQVTQFGKPVTLSCSQTLNHNVMYWYQQKSSQAPKLLFHYYDKDFNNEADTPDNFQSRRPNTSFCFLDIRSPGLGDTAMYLCATSRDRWQDRAFSGANVLTFGAGSRLTVL.

J is TRBJ2-7 and V is TRBV15, with TRBD1 matching 7 bases. This CDR3 has 14 amino acids. V was pared by 5 bases and J by 3 bases, with 7 bases of the junction left unmatched. In germline, CDR1 is LNHNV, CDR2 YYDKDF (reference sequence). The CDR3 nucleotides are TGTGCCACCAGCCTAGGGGGCACTTACTACGAGCAGTACTTC. Encoded protein: CATSLGGTYYEQYF. Full variable domain (remainder filled in from reference TRBV15 and TRBJ2-7): DAMVIQNPRYQVTQFGKPVTLSCSQTLNHNVMYWYQQKSSQAPKLLFHYYDKDFNNEADTPDNFQSRRPNTSFCFLDIRSPGLGDTAMYLCATSLGGTYYEQYFGPGTRLTVT.

The chain uses TRBV30 and TRBJ1-3, with D hard to call. This CDR3 has 14 residues. Germline V CDR1 and CDR2: GTSNPN, SVGIG (reference sequence). V was pared by 2 bases and J by 0 bases, with 8 bases between. The CDR3 protein is CAWSPGLSGNTIYF. The CDR3 DNA follows: TGTGCCTGGAGTCCCGGACTCTCTGGAAACACCATATATTTT.

The J gene is TRBJ2-1, the V gene TRBV5-1, with 9 bases aligning to TRBD1. Losses at the gene ends were 4 bases for V and 6 bases for J; bases not matched to a gene: 11. Per germline, CDR1 SGHRS and CDR2 YFSETQ. This CDR3 has 16 residues. CDR3 region: CASSVHTGGVGNEQFF. The CDR3 DNA is TGCGCCAGCAGCGTGCATACAGGGGGCGTTGGCAATGAGCAGTTCTTC.

The chain couples TRBV7-2 to TRBJ2-5; D may be TRBD2 (5 bases). The CDR3 contains 14 residues. Looked up from germline, CDR1 is SGHTA and CDR2 is FQGNSA. Deletions cut 5 bases from V and 5 bases from J, with 15 bases between. CDR3 loop: CASSPGLLGETQYF. The CDR3 DNA sequence: TGTGCCAGCAGCCCTGGACTTTTGGGGGAGACCCAGTACTTC.

The chain has TRBV10-3 and TRBJ2-7, with no clear D. The length of the CDR3 is 11 residues. CDR1 and CDR2 from the germline V gene are ENHRY and SYGVKD. Deletions cut 1 base from V and 5 bases from J, with 3 bases between. CDR3 loop: CAISEYDEQYF. In nucleotides, the CDR3 is TGTGCCATCAGTGAGTATGACGAGCAGTACTTC.